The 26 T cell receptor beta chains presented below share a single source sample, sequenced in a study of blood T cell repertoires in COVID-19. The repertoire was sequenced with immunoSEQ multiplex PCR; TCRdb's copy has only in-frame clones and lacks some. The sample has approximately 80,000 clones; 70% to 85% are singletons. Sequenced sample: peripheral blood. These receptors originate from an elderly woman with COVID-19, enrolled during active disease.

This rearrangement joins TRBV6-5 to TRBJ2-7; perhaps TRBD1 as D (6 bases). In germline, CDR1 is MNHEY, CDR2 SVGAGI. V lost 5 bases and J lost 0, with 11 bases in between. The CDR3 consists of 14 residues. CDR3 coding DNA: TGTGCCAGCAGTAAACAGGGTAGCTCCTACGAGCAGTACTTC. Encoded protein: CASSKQGSSYEQYF.

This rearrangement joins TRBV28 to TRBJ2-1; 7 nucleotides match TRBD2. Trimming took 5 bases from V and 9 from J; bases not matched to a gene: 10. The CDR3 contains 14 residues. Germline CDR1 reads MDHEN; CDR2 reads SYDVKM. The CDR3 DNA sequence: TGTGCCAGCAGTCGAGCGGGACTACTCATTGAGCAGTTCTTC. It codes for CASSRAGLLIEQFF.

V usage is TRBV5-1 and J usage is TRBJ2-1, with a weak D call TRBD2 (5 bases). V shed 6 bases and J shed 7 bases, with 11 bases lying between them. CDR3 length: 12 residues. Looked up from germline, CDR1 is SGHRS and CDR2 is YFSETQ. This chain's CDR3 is CASKNGKNEQFF. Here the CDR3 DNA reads TGCGCCAGCAAGAACGGGAAGAATGAGCAGTTCTTC. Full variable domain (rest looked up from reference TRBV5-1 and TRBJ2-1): KAGVTQTPRYLIKTRGQQVTLSCSPISGHRSVSWYQQTPGQGLQFLFEYFSETQRNKGNFPGRFSGRQFSNSRSEMNVSTLELGDSALYLCASKNGKNEQFFGPGTRLTVL.

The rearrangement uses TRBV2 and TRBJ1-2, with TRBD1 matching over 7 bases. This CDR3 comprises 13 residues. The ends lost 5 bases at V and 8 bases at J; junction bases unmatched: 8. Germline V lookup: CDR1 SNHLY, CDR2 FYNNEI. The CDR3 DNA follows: TGTGCCAGCAGTAGGACAGGACTTTACGGCTACACCTTC. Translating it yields CASSRTGLYGYTF.

This CDR3 is CASSLEAPSGPQETQYF. The CDR3 DNA reads as TGTGCCAGCAGCTTAGAAGCGCCTAGCGGGCCTCAAGAGACCCAGTACTTC. The V call is TRBV7-6, the J call TRBJ2-5; 8 nucleotides match TRBD2. Trimming cost V 1 base and J 2 bases; bases outside gene matches: 9. The CDR3 sequence is 17 residues long. The V gene's germline CDR1 is SGHVS and CDR2 FNYEAQ.

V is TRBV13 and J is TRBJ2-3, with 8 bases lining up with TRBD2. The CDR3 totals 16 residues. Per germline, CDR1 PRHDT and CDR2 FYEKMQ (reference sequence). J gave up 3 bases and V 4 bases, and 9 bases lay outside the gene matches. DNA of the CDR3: TGTGCCAGCAGCTCCCAGATCGGACTAGCTACAGATACGCAGTATTTT. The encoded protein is CASSSQIGLATDTQYF.

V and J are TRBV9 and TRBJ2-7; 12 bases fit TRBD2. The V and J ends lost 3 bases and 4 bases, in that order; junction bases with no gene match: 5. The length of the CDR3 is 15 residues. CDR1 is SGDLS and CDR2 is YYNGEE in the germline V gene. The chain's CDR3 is CASSETLAGGYEQYF. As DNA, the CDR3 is TGTGCCAGCAGCGAGACCCTAGCGGGAGGGTACGAGCAGTACTTC.

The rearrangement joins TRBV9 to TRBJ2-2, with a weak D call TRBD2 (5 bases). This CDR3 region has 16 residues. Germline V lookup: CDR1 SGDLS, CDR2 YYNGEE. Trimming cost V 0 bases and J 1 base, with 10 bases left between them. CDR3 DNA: TGTGCCAGCAGCGTAGTTATCGGAGGGAACACCGGGGAGCTGTTTTTT. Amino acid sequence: CASSVVIGGNTGELFF.

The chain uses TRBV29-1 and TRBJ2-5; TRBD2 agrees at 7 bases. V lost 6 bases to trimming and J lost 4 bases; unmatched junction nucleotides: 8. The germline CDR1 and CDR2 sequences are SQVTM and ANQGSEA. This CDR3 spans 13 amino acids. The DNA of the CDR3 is TGCAGCGTATGGGGGGGAGTCGGAGAGACCCAGTACTTC. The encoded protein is CSVWGGVGETQYF. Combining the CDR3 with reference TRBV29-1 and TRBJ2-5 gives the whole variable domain SAVISQKPSRDICQRGTSLTIQCQVDSQVTMMFWYRQQPGQSLTLIATANQGSEATYESGFVIDKFPISRPNLTFSTLTVSNMSPEDSSIYLCSVWGGVGETQYFGPGTRLLVL.

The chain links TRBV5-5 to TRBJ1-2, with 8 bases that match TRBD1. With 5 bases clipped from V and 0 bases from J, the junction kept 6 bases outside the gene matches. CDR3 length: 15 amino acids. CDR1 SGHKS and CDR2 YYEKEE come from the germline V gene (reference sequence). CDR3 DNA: TGTGCCAGCAGACGACAGGGGCTAGCTAACTATGGCTACACCTTC. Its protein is CASRRQGLANYGYTF.

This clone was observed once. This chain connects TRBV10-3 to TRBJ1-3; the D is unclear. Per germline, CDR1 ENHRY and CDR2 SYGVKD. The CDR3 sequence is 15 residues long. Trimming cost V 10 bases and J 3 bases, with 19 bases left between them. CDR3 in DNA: TGTGCCACCACGGACGGACGGGAATTTGGAAACACCATATATTTT. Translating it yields CATTDGREFGNTIYF.

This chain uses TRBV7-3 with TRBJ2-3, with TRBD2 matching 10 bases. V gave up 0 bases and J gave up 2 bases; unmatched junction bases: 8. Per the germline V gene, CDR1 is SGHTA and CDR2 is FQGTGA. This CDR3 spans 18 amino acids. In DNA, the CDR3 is TGTGCCAGCAGCTTAACGTCGGCTAGCGGGGGTTTCACAGATACGCAGTATTTT. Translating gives CASSLTSASGGFTDTQYF.

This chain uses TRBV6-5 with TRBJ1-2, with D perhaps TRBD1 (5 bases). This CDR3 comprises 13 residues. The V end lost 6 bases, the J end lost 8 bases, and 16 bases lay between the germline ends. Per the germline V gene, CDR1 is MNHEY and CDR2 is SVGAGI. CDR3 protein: CASSSRGDWGYTF. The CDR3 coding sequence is TGTGCCAGCAGCTCACGCGGGGACTGGGGCTACACCTTC.

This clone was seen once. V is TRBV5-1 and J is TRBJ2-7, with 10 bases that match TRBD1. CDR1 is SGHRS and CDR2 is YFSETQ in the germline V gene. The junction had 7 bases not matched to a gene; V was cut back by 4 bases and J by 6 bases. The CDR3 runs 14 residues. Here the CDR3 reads CASSLPTGGLEQYF. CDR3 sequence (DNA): TGCGCCAGCAGCCTCCCGACAGGGGGCCTCGAGCAGTACTTC.

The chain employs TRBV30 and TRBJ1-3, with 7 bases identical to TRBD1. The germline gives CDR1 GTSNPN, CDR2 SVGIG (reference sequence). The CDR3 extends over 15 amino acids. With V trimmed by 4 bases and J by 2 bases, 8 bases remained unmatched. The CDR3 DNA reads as TGTGCCTGGAACCGCGACGGGACAGCTGGAAACACCATATATTTT. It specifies CAWNRDGTAGNTIYF.

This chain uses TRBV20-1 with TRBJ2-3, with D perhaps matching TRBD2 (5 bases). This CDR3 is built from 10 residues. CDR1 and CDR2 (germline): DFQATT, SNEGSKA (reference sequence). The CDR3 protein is CSATGNTQYF. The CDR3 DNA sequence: TGCAGCGCCACCGGGAATACGCAGTATTTT.

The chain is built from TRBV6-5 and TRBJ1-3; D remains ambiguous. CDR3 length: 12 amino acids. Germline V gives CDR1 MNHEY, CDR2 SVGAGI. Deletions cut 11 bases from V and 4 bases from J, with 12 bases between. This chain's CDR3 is CAVGEWGNTIYF. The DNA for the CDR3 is TGTGCCGTCGGAGAGTGGGGAAACACCATATATTTT.

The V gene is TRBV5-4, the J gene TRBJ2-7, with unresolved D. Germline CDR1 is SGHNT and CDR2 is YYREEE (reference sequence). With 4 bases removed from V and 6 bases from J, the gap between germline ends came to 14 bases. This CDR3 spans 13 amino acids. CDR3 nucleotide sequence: TGTGCCAGCAGCGATGTCGCGGTCTCCGAGCAGTACTTC. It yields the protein CASSDVAVSEQYF.

CDR3 amino acids: CASSPLYGRSRGYNEQFF. CDR3 DNA sequence: TGTGCCAGCAGCCCCCTCTACGGGAGGTCGCGGGGGTACAATGAGCAGTTCTTC. The V gene is TRBV11-2, the J gene TRBJ2-1; 7 nucleotides agree with TRBD2. J gave up 4 bases and V 5 bases, and 17 bases lay outside the gene matches. The CDR3 contains 18 residues. CDR1 SGHAT and CDR2 FQNNGV come from the germline V gene. Combining the CDR3 with reference TRBV11-2 and TRBJ2-1 gives the whole variable domain EAGVAQSPRYKIIEKRQSVAFWCNPISGHATLYWYQQILGQGPKLLIQFQNNGVVDDSQLPKDRFSAERLKGVDSTLKIQPAKLEDSAVYLCASSPLYGRSRGYNEQFFGPGTRLTVL.

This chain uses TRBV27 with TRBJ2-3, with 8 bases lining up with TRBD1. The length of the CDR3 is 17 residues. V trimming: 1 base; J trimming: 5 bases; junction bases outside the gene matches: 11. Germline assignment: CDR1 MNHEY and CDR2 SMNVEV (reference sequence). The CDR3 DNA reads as TGTGCCAGCAGTTTATTTTCCGGACAGGGCCCTGGAGATACGCAGTATTTT. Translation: CASSLFSGQGPGDTQYF.

The CDR3 loop is CASSLLQGSNEQFF. The CDR3 coding sequence is TGCGCCAGCAGCTTGTTACAGGGCTCCAATGAGCAGTTCTTC. The V gene is TRBV5-1, the J gene TRBJ2-1; possible D gene TRBD1, 6 bases. This CDR3 is built from 14 residues. The germline V gene has CDR1 SGHRS and CDR2 YFSETQ. Trimming removed 1 base at V and 6 bases at J, with 11 bases between.

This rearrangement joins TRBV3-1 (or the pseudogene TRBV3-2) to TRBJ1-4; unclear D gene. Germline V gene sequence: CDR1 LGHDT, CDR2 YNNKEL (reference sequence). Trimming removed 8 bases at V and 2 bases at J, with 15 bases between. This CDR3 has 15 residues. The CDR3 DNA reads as TGTGCCAGCTCCATGACGGGGTTCACTAATGAAAAACTGTTTTTT. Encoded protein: CASSMTGFTNEKLFF.

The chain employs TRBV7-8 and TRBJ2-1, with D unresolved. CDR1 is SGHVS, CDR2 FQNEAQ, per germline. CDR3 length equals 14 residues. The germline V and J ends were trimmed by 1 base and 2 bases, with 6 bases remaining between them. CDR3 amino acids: CASSLDQAYNEQFF. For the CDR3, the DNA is TGTGCCAGCAGCTTAGATCAGGCCTACAATGAGCAGTTCTTC.

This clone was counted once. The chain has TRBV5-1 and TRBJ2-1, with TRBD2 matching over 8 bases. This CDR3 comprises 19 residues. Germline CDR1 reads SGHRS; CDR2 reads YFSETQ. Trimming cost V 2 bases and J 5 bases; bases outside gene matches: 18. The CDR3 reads CASSFRARAAAGDNNEQFF. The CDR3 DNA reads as TGCGCCAGCAGCTTCAGAGCTCGGGCGGCAGCGGGAGACAACAATGAGCAGTTCTTC.

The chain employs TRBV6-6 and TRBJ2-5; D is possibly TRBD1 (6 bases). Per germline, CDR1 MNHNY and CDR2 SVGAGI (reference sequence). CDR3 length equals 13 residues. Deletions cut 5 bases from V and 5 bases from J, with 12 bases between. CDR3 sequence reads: CASSSRGGETQYF. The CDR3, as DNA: TGTGCCAGCAGTAGCAGGGGTGGGGAGACCCAGTACTTC.

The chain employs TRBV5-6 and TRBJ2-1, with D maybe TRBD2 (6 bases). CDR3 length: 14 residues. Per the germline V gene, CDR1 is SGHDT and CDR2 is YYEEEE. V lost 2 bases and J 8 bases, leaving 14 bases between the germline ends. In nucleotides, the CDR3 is TGTGCCAGCAGCTTCTTAGGACTACGCCATGAGCAGTTCTTC. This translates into CASSFLGLRHEQFF.